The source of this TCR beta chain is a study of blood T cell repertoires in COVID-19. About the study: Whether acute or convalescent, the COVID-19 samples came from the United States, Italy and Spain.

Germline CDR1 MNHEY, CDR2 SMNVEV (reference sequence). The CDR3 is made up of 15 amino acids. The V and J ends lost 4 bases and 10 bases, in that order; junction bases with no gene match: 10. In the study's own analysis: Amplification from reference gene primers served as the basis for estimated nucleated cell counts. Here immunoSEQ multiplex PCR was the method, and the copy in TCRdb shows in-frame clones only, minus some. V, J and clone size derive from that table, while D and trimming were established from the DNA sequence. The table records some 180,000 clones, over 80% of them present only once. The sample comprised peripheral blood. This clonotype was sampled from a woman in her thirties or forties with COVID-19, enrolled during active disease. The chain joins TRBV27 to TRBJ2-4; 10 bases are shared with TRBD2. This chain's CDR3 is CASSSSGSQFVIQYF. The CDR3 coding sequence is TGTGCCAGCAGTTCTAGCGGGAGTCAATTCGTGATTCAGTACTTC.